The 11 T cell receptor beta chains listed next were all sequenced from one sample in a study of beta chain features in type 1 diabetes. Sequenced material consisted of expressed TCRB transcripts (all of the isolated RNA was reverse transcribed). TCRdb keeps only in-frame clones here, not all; method: immunoSEQ multiplex PCR. The sample carries roughly 140,000 clones, about 7.1% recorded once. The sample taken for sequencing was central memory CD4+ T cells from blood. These receptors all come from a woman aged 30 to 39 in good health.

J is TRBJ1-4 and V is TRBV2, with D possibly TRBD1 on 5 matching bases. The CDR3 consists of 15 residues. Germline V gene lookup returns CDR1 SNHLY and CDR2 FYNNEI. Between the trimmed V and J ends, which lost 7 bases and 2 bases, there was a span of 14 bases. CDR3 protein: CASKILGGTNEKLFF. The CDR3 DNA follows: TGTGCCAGCAAAATCCTCGGGGGGACTAATGAAAAACTGTTTTTT.

The V call is TRBV2, the J call TRBJ2-2; no reliable D call. V lost 6 bases to trimming and J lost 0 bases, with 8 bases between them. This CDR3 region has 14 residues. The germline gives CDR1 SNHLY, CDR2 FYNNEI. CDR3 protein: CASRAATNTGELFF. CDR3 sequence (DNA): TGTGCCAGCAGGGCCGCAACGAACACCGGGGAGCTGTTTTTT.

This clone was detected a few times. The chain couples TRBV28 to TRBJ2-5, with TRBD1 matching over 8 bases. V lost 5 bases to trimming and J lost 2 bases; unmatched junction nucleotides: 10. CDR3 length equals 16 residues. Per germline, CDR1 MDHEN and CDR2 SYDVKM. CDR3 DNA sequence: TGTGCCAGCAGTGATCTCGGGACAGGTTGGCAAGAGACCCAGTACTTC. This codes for CASSDLGTGWQETQYF.

This rearrangement joins TRBV7-2 to TRBJ2-2, with D possibly matching TRBD1 (6 bases). The V gene's germline CDR1 is SGHTA and CDR2 FQGNSA. The CDR3 has 16 amino acids. Trimming cost V 5 bases and J 2 bases, with 15 bases left between them. CDR3 residues: CASSKTGIGNTGELFF. In nucleotides, the CDR3 is TGTGCCAGCAGCAAAACAGGGATTGGTAACACCGGGGAGCTGTTTTTT.

Turning to this clone: Distinct nucleotide sequences in the sample also encode this CDR3. V and J are TRBV7-2 and TRBJ2-1; D is possibly TRBD1 (6 bases). CDR1 SGHTA and CDR2 FQGNSA come from the germline V gene. V gave up 1 base and J gave up 1 base, with 8 bases separating them. CDR3 length: 15 amino acids. The CDR3 protein is CASSLGGGSYNEQFF. The CDR3, as DNA: TGTGCCAGCAGCTTAGGAGGGGGATCCTACAATGAGCAGTTCTTC. Supplemented by reference TRBV7-2 and TRBJ2-1, the full variable domain reads GAGVSQSPSNKVTEKGKDVELRCDPISGHTALYWYRQSLGQGLEFLIYFQGNSAPDKSGLPSDRFSAERTGGSVSTLTIQRTQQEDSAVYLCASSLGGGSYNEQFFGPGTRLTVL.

This clone was picked up one time. The CDR3 sequence: CASSTQGAGGNEQFF. CDR3 bases: TGTGCCAGTAGTACTCAGGGGGCCGGAGGGAATGAGCAGTTCTTC. This chain uses TRBV19 with TRBJ2-1, with 8 positions matching TRBD1. Germline CDR1 and CDR2: LNHDA and SQIVND (reference sequence). This CDR3 region has 15 residues. Trimming cost V 4 bases and J 7 bases; bases outside gene matches: 9.

This clone was seen more than once but under ten times. V and J are TRBV6-6 and TRBJ1-1; D may be TRBD1 (6 bases). The CDR3 extends over 15 amino acids. Germline V gene sequence: CDR1 MNHNY, CDR2 SVGAGI (reference sequence). Trimming removed 5 bases at V and 8 bases at J, with 21 bases between. CDR3 amino acids: CASSPPTGKLTEAFF. Written as DNA, the CDR3 is TGTGCCAGCAGTCCCCCGACAGGAAAACTCACAGAAGCTTTCTTT.

The chain is built from TRBV29-1 and TRBJ1-2; a possible D gene is TRBD1 (6 bases). Trimming took 7 bases from V and 4 from J, leaving 25 bases between them. This CDR3 has 16 residues. CDR1 and CDR2 from the germline V gene are SQVTM and ANQGSEA. The CDR3 bases are TGCAGCGCCGGAGGGGGGGGCGGTTATGGGGGCTATGGCTACACCTTC. Amino acid sequence: CSAGGGGGYGGYGYTF.

The genes are TRBV6-5 and TRBJ2-7; 11 bases map to TRBD2. The germline V gene has CDR1 MNHEY and CDR2 SVGAGI. V gave up 0 bases and J gave up 6 bases; unmatched junction bases: 4. The CDR3 loop spans 15 amino acids. This chain's CDR3 is CASSYSTSGSSEQYF. CDR3 bases: TGTGCCAGCAGTTACTCTACTAGCGGGAGTTCCGAGCAGTACTTC.

This clone was observed a handful of times. The chain couples TRBV10-3 to TRBJ2-7, with D perhaps TRBD2 (5 bases). Germline CDR1 ENHRY, CDR2 SYGVKD. The CDR3 extends over 12 amino acids. The V end was cut by 7 bases, the J end by 5 bases, with 12 bases between. The CDR3: CAINEGINEQYF. DNA for the CDR3: TGTGCCATCAACGAGGGAATCAACGAGCAGTACTTC.

The chain couples TRBV7-3 to TRBJ2-1, with TRBD2 identical over 8 bases. This CDR3 is 11 amino acids long. V lost 11 bases and J lost 9; bases outside the gene matches: 6. CDR1 is SGHTA, CDR2 FQGTGA, per germline. The CDR3 sequence: CASSGGTEQFF. In DNA, the CDR3 is TGTGCCTCGAGCGGGGGCACTGAGCAGTTCTTC.